This TCR beta chain came from a study of spatial heterogeneity in lung cancer. Trimming left V 2 bases short and J 3 bases short, with 14 bases between. Germline CDR1 and CDR2: SGHRS and YFSETQ. The CDR3 length is 15 residues. Time point given: blood at routine non-recurrence follow-up after resection. Every molecule of TCR cDNA had its own unique molecular identifier. Each CDR3 protein is one row after TCRdb ran MiXCR on the 5' RACE reads. Found here are under 150,000 distinct CDR3 sequences, about 10% of them singletons; the top ten hold 20% to 25%. The receptor was derived from a female donor with early-stage non-small cell lung cancer. The V and J genes are TRBV5-1 and TRBJ1-1; possible D gene TRBD1, 6 bases. The sample here was PBMCs, taken at follow-up. The CDR3 DNA reads as TGCGCCAGCAGCTTCCTCGGGGGCGGAGACACTGAAGCTTTCTTT. The encoded protein is CASSFLGGGDTEAFF.